The rows below give T cell receptor beta chains drawn from one sample of a study of human T cells and chemical hapten exposure. TCRdb re-derived calls from the RACE reads in MiXCR, one entry per CDR3 protein. The table shows approximately 110,000 distinct CDR3 sequences, with more than 9.5% occurring only once. Sequencing was performed on whole blood, taken in connection with sensitization to the hapten diphenylcyclopropenone (DPC). Receptors originate from a middle-aged woman with alopecia areata. Some clones in this sample may be carry-over from other donors' samples. The CDR3 runs from the conserved cysteine through the conserved F or W. D genes are given only for firm matches. Size is omitted from some rows. Given values are once, few, many or a class for expanded clones.

D: TRBD1; V: TRBV20-1; J: TRBJ1-4; size: few; CDR3: CSARGTGTVGEKLFF; DNA: TGCAGTGCACGGGGTACCGGGACAGTTGGCGAAAAACTGTTTTTT
D: TRBD2; V: TRBV7-9; J: TRBJ2-7; size: few; CDR3: CASSLGSGRVDEQYF; DNA: TGTGCCAGCAGCTTAGGGAGCGGGAGGGTCGACGAGCAGTACTTC
D: NA; V: TRBV28; J: TRBJ2-3; size: NA; CDR3: CASLTGGERVDTQYF; DNA: TGTGCCAGCCTAACAGGAGGGGAGAGAGTAGATACGCAGTATTTT
D: NA; V: TRBV7-2; J: TRBJ2-5; size: NA; CDR3: CASTLAQEETQYF; DNA: TGTGCCAGCACACTCGCCCAGGAGGAGACCCAGTACTTC
D: TRBD2; V: TRBV20-1; J: TRBJ2-1; size: NA; CDR3: CSASRRAGPYNEQFF; DNA: TGCAGTGCTAGCCGTCGAGCGGGACCTTACAATGAGCAGTTCTTC
D: TRBD2; V: TRBV7-2; J: TRBJ2-3; size: NA; CDR3: CASSSPGTSGRASQYF; DNA: TGTGCCAGCAGCTCTCCCGGGACTAGCGGGAGGGCCTCGCAGTATTTT
D: NA; V: TRBV5-5; J: TRBJ1-3; size: many; CDR3: CASSPQESGNTIYF; DNA: TGTGCCAGCAGCCCCCAGGAGTCTGGAAACACCATATATTTT
D: NA; V: TRBV7-2; J: TRBJ2-3; size: NA; CDR3: CASSTRQGLDTQYF; DNA: TGTGCCAGCAGCACCCGACAGGGACTAGATACGCAGTATTTT
D: NA; V: TRBV7-9; J: TRBJ2-5; size: NA; CDR3: CASSLVQGAETQYF; DNA: TGTGCCAGCAGCTTAGTCCAAGGGGCAGAGACCCAGTACTTC
D: NA; V: TRBV11-2; J: TRBJ1-1; size: few; CDR3: CASSFGRAPATEAFF; DNA: TGTGCCAGCAGCTTCGGCCGGGCTCCGGCTACTGAAGCTTTCTTT
D: NA; V: TRBV4-3; J: TRBJ2-7; size: many; CDR3: CASSQGGLGEQYF; DNA: TGCGCCAGCAGCCAAGGGGGCCTCGGCGAGCAGTACTTC
D: NA; V: TRBV7-8; J: TRBJ1-4; size: NA; CDR3: CASSLVWRVGVNEKLFF; DNA: TGTGCCAGCAGCTTAGTATGGAGGGTCGGGGTTAATGAAAAACTGTTTTTT
D: NA; V: TRBV2; J: TRBJ2-3; size: few; CDR3: CASSGRVADTQYF; DNA: TGTGCCAGCAGCGGACGGGTGGCAGATACGCAGTATTTT
D: TRBD2; V: TRBV6-5; J: TRBJ2-7; size: NA; CDR3: CASSYSRTRAYEQYF; DNA: TGTGCCAGCAGTTACTCGAGGACTAGAGCCTACGAGCAGTACTTC
D: TRBD1; V: TRBV14; J: TRBJ1-1; size: NA; CDR3: CASSYDRGEAFF; DNA: TGTGCCAGCAGCTACGACAGGGGTGAAGCTTTCTTT
D: NA; V: TRBV9; J: TRBJ1-3; size: many; CDR3: CASRRDNTIYF; DNA: TGTGCCAGCAGGCGGGATAACACCATATATTTT
D: TRBD2; V: TRBV29-1; J: TRBJ2-1; size: many; CDR3: CSGDSGRLGGEQFF; DNA: TGCAGCGGGGATAGCGGGAGGTTAGGTGGTGAGCAGTTCTTC
D: NA; V: TRBV13; J: TRBJ1-2; size: NA; CDR3: CASSLEQGPYGYTF; DNA: TGTGCCAGCAGCTTAGAGCAGGGGCCCTATGGCTACACCTTC
D: NA; V: TRBV20-1; J: TRBJ2-3; size: few; CDR3: CSASEGALDTQYF; DNA: TGCAGTGCGTCGGAGGGGGCGCTGGATACGCAGTATTTT
D: TRBD2; V: TRBV29-1; J: TRBJ2-1; size: many; CDR3: CSVVRLAGLQFF; DNA: TGCAGCGTCGTGCGACTAGCCGGTTTACAGTTCTTC
D: NA; V: TRBV29-1; J: TRBJ1-1; size: many; CDR3: CSAQNTEAFF; DNA: TGCAGCGCCCAGAACACTGAAGCTTTCTTT
D: NA; V: TRBV7-8; J: TRBJ1-2; size: NA; CDR3: CASSLTMEDYGYTF; DNA: TGTGCCAGCAGCTTAACTATGGAAGACTATGGCTACACCTTC
D: NA; V: TRBV4-1; J: TRBJ1-4; size: many; CDR3: CASSQDGEGHTTTNEKLFF; DNA: TGCGCCAGCAGCCAAGACGGGGAAGGACATACCACAACTAATGAAAAACTGTTTTTT
D: TRBD1; V: TRBV11-2; J: TRBJ2-1; size: many; CDR3: CASSLGGTGQYNEQFF; DNA: TGTGCCAGCAGCTTAGGGGGGACAGGGCAATACAATGAGCAGTTCTTC
D: TRBD2; V: TRBV28; J: TRBJ2-7; size: many; CDR3: CAIEGLAGGKYEQYF; DNA: TGTGCCATAGAGGGACTAGCGGGAGGGAAGTACGAGCAGTACTTC
D: NA; V: TRBV6-4; J: TRBJ1-1; size: few; CDR3: CASSETWNTEAFF; DNA: TGTGCCAGCAGTGAAACATGGAACACTGAAGCTTTCTTT
D: TRBD2; V: TRBV7-9; J: TRBJ2-3; size: few; CDR3: CASSANGLATDTQYF; DNA: TGTGCCAGCAGCGCGAATGGACTAGCCACAGATACGCAGTATTTT
D: NA; V: TRBV18; J: TRBJ2-1; size: few; CDR3: CASSPGRQNYNEQFF; DNA: TGTGCCAGCTCACCAGGGAGACAGAACTACAATGAGCAGTTCTTC
D: NA; V: TRBV11-2; J: TRBJ2-4; size: NA; CDR3: CASSFSGNIQYF; DNA: TGTGCCAGCAGCTTTAGCGGAAACATTCAGTACTTC
D: NA; V: TRBV19; J: TRBJ2-1; size: NA; CDR3: CASSSQQGWNEQFF; DNA: TGTGCCAGTAGTTCCCAACAGGGTTGGAATGAGCAGTTCTTC
D: TRBD1; V: TRBV10-1; J: TRBJ1-6; size: many; CDR3: CASSASRGNSPLHF; DNA: TGCGCCAGCAGTGCGTCCAGGGGGAATTCACCCCTCCACTTT
D: NA; V: TRBV29-1; J: TRBJ1-2; size: NA; CDR3: CSVDPGGSYGYTF; DNA: TGCAGCGTTGACCCGGGGGGATCCTATGGCTACACCTTC
D: TRBD2; V: TRBV29-1; J: TRBJ2-5; size: NA; CDR3: CSVEEGTSGDLGTQYF; DNA: TGCAGCGTTGAAGAAGGGACTAGCGGAGACTTGGGGACCCAGTACTTC
D: TRBD2; V: TRBV29-1; J: TRBJ2-7; size: many; CDR3: CSVGLAGGVEQYF; DNA: TGCAGCGTGGGACTAGCGGGAGGAGTTGAGCAGTACTTC
D: NA; V: TRBV4-1; J: TRBJ2-7; size: many; CDR3: CASSPGAGTSYEQYF; DNA: TGCGCCAGCAGCCCGGGGGCGGGTACCTCCTACGAGCAGTACTTC
D: NA; V: TRBV7-8; J: TRBJ2-7; size: NA; CDR3: CASSLQRVDTSAQYF; DNA: TGTGCCAGCAGCTTACAGCGGGTCGATACCTCCGCCCAGTACTTC
D: NA; V: TRBV24-1; J: TRBJ1-2; size: NA; CDR3: CAIGGAGDGYTF; DNA: TGTGCCATCGGGGGCGCGGGTGATGGCTACACCTTC
D: NA; V: TRBV14; J: TRBJ2-7; size: few; CDR3: CASSQVGRVTYF; DNA: TGTGCCAGCAGCCAAGTGGGCCGAGTAACGTACTTC
D: NA; V: TRBV11-2; J: TRBJ1-1; size: few; CDR3: CASSSGVNEEAFF; DNA: TGTGCCAGCAGCTCCGGGGTTAATGAAGAAGCTTTCTTT
D: NA; V: TRBV18; J: TRBJ2-5; size: NA; CDR3: CASSDQGTQYF; DNA: TGTGCCAGCTCCGATCAGGGGACCCAGTACTTC
D: NA; V: TRBV12-3/TRBV12-4; J: TRBJ1-2; size: NA; CDR3: CASSLGRGAHYGYTF; DNA: TGTGCCAGCAGTTTGGGTAGAGGGGCCCACTATGGCTACACCTTC
D: NA; V: TRBV27; J: TRBJ1-1; size: few; CDR3: CASSLYGSVNTEAFF; DNA: TGTGCCAGCAGTTTATATGGCAGTGTGAACACTGAAGCTTTCTTT
D: TRBD1; V: TRBV7-6; J: TRBJ2-7; size: many; CDR3: CASSSTGTGGYEQYF; DNA: TGTGCCAGCAGCTCCACCGGGACAGGGGGCTACGAGCAGTACTTC
D: NA; V: TRBV20-1; J: TRBJ2-5; size: few; CDR3: CSARDGGLGITQYF; DNA: TGCAGTGCTAGAGATGGGGGGTTGGGTATAACCCAGTACTTC
D: TRBD2; V: TRBV20-1; J: TRBJ2-1; size: NA; CDR3: CSARLPGGRAYNEQFF; DNA: TGCAGTGCTAGACTGCCCGGCGGGAGGGCATACAATGAGCAGTTCTTC
D: NA; V: TRBV6-5; J: TRBJ2-5; size: NA; CDR3: CASSYALQETQYF; DNA: TGTGCCAGCAGTTACGCCTTACAAGAGACCCAGTACTTC
D: NA; V: TRBV20-1; J: TRBJ2-2; size: many; CDR3: CSAREGLYTGELFF; DNA: TGCAGTGCTAGAGAGGGACTCTACACCGGGGAGCTGTTTTTT
D: NA; V: TRBV12-3/TRBV12-4; J: TRBJ1-5; size: many; CDR3: CASSTRASGGNQPQHF; DNA: TGTGCCAGCAGTACGAGGGCCTCAGGGGGCAATCAGCCCCAGCATTTT
D: TRBD2; V: TRBV20-1; J: TRBJ2-7; size: NA; CDR3: CSALASGSGAYEQYF; DNA: TGCAGTGCCCTCGCAAGCGGGAGTGGGGCCTACGAGCAGTACTTC
D: TRBD2; V: TRBV19; J: TRBJ2-7; size: NA; CDR3: CASSIQTSGSYEQYF; DNA: TGTGCCAGTAGTATCCAGACTAGCGGTTCCTACGAGCAGTACTTC
D: TRBD1; V: TRBV20-1; J: TRBJ2-7; size: many; CDR3: CSARDPSTGTSRWDEQYF; DNA: TGCAGTGCTAGGGACCCTTCGACAGGGACCTCTAGGTGGGACGAGCAGTACTTC